This T cell receptor beta chain was identified in a study of cytomegalovirus exposure and HLA in healthy donors. Clones were sequenced by immunoSEQ multiplex PCR, and TCRdb holds only the in-frame ones, with some missing. The data hold some 200,000 clones, with 84% observed a single time. The germline V gene encodes CDR1 SNHLY and CDR2 FYNNEI. V lost 2 bases and J lost 0; bases outside the gene matches: 3. The CDR3 contains 16 residues. The donors were members of the validation cohort comprising about 120 subjects, separate from the roughly 700-subject first cohort. Note on this clone: Additional DNA sequences in this sample encode the identical CDR3.

The TCR was taken from a woman younger than 30 in good health and CMV-seropositive. The V gene is TRBV2, the J gene TRBJ2-3, with 9 bases aligning to TRBD2. Sequenced: PBMCs. The CDR3 coding sequence is TGTGCCAGCAGTGAATCGCGGGGGGGTAGCACAGATACGCAGTATTTT. Its translation: CASSESRGGSTDTQYF.